Below are 28 T cell receptor beta chains sequenced from a single sample in a study of breast tumors, draining lymph nodes, adjacent tissues. Axillary draining lymph nodes of breast cancer patients supplied the node samples. TCRdb ran MiXCR on the multiplex PCR reads and lists one entry per CDR3 protein. The sample lists fewer than 250,000 distinct CDR3 sequences; 32% were seen once. Sequenced: axillary lymph node tissue. Receptors were obtained from a female donor with breast cancer. Some clones in this sample may be carry-over from other donors' samples.

The chain combines TRBV5-1 with TRBJ2-3; 10 bases are shared with TRBD1. Germline V CDR1 and CDR2: SGHRS, YFSETQ. With V trimmed by 5 bases and J by 11 bases, 14 bases remained unmatched. CDR3 length: 15 residues. CDR3 amino acids: CASRVGTGANNEQYF. In DNA, the CDR3 is TGCGCCAGCAGGGTGGGGACAGGGGCTAACAATGAGCAGTATTTT. The full variable domain, rest sourced from reference TRBV5-1 and TRBJ2-3, is KAGVTQTPRYLIKTRGQQVTLSCSPISGHRSVSWYQQTPGQGLQFLFEYFSETQRNKGNFPGRFSGRQFSNSRSEMNVSTLELGDSALYLCASRVGTGANNEQYFGPGTRLTVL.

At least ten counts were recorded for this clonotype. The genes are TRBV18 and TRBJ1-5; TRBD1 is a possible D gene (5 bases). From germline, CDR1 is KGHSH and CDR2 LQKENI. This CDR3 comprises 14 residues. V was clipped by 4 bases and J by 3 bases, with 10 bases between them. CDR3 DNA sequence: TGTGCCAGCTCACACGGGGCATCCAATCAGCCCCAGCATTTT. This gives the protein CASSHGASNQPQHF.

This chain links TRBV29-1 with TRBJ2-1; D is ambiguous. The V end lost 8 bases, the J end lost 13 bases, and 18 bases lay between the germline ends. Germline V gene lookup returns CDR1 SQVTM and CDR2 ANQGSEA. The CDR3 totals 11 residues. The CDR3 region has the DNA TGCAGCAGCCCACTGGGCCGAAATCAGTTCTTC. Translating it yields CSSPLGRNQFF.

In its sample, this clonotype was seen many times. This sequence joins TRBV6-5 and TRBJ1-3; tentatively, D is TRBD1 (5 bases). CDR3 length equals 15 residues. Germline V gene data show CDR1 as MNHEY and CDR2 as SVGAGI. V was trimmed by 5 bases and J by 2 bases, leaving 13 bases between them. The CDR3 sequence: CASSPLGLPGNTIYF. The CDR3 DNA reads TGTGCCAGCAGTCCCCTGGGACTCCCTGGAAACACCATATATTTT.

J is TRBJ1-5 and V is TRBV20-1; D possibly corresponds to TRBD1 (6 bases). Germline V gives CDR1 DFQATT, CDR2 SNEGSKA (reference sequence). V dropped 5 bases and J dropped 4 bases, with 24 bases sitting between them. The CDR3 extends over 17 amino acids. The CDR3 loop reads CSARTSGGGGVNQPQHF. For the CDR3, the DNA is TGCAGTGCTCGGACTAGCGGGGGCGGTGGGGTGAATCAGCCCCAGCATTTT.

This clonotype has ten or more counts. The rearrangement links TRBV20-1 to TRBJ1-4; the D is unclear. Germline lookup yields CDR1 DFQATT and CDR2 SNEGSKA (reference sequence). Between the trimmed V and J ends, which lost 1 base and 6 bases, there was a span of 12 bases. The CDR3 covers 14 residues. This CDR3 reads CSARGLLRDEKLFF. CDR3 DNA sequence: TGCAGTGCTAGAGGGCTTTTGCGAGATGAAAAACTGTTTTTT.

This clonotype has more than one count but fewer than ten. This may be a read error, as it is one base from a much larger clone. The chain joins TRBV9 to TRBJ2-5; 7 nucleotides line up with TRBD2. The CDR3 runs to 15 residues. CDR1 is SGDLS and CDR2 is YYNGEE in the germline V gene. This CDR3 is CASSVGGSGKETPYF. The DNA of the CDR3 is TGTGCCAGCAGCGTAGGGGGGAGCGGGAAAGAGACCCCGTACTTC. Together with reference TRBV9 and TRBJ2-5, the CDR3 gives the full variable domain: DSGVTQTPKHLITATGQRVTLRCSPRSGDLSVYWYQQSLDQGLQFLIQYYNGEERAKGNILERFSAQQFPDLHSELNLSSLELGDSALYFCASSVGGSGKETPYFGPGTRLLVL.

This clonotype was seen repeatedly, ten times or more. The gene calls are TRBV3-1 and TRBJ2-7, with TRBD2 as a possible D gene (6 bases). This CDR3 is built from 14 residues. Trimming removed 3 bases at V and 2 bases at J, with 11 bases between. Looked up from germline, CDR1 is LGHDT and CDR2 is YNNKEL (reference sequence). The CDR3 here is CASSQTRSAYEQYF. CDR3 nucleotide sequence: TGTGCCAGCAGCCAGACTAGGTCGGCCTACGAGCAGTACTTC.

This clonotype was observed a handful of times. V and J are TRBV27 and TRBJ2-5, with D possibly being TRBD2 (6 bases). With 8 bases removed from V and 5 bases from J, the gap between germline ends came to 21 bases. The germline gives CDR1 MNHEY, CDR2 SMNVEV (reference sequence). The CDR3 consists of 15 residues. The CDR3 spells CASWGLGGFRETQYF. Written as DNA, the CDR3 is TGTGCCAGCTGGGGTCTCGGGGGTTTCCGGGAGACCCAGTACTTC.

This clonotype was detected many times. V usage is TRBV28 and J usage is TRBJ2-2; D perhaps matches TRBD1 (6 bases). The length of the CDR3 is 15 residues. The V gene lost 1 base and the J gene lost 9 bases, with 15 bases spanning the gap. Germline values: CDR1 MDHEN, CDR2 SYDVKM. Here the CDR3 DNA reads TGTGCCAGCAGTTTATTAGGGGGTGGTTCCAGGGAGCTGTTTTTT. It translates to CASSLLGGGSRELFF.

This clonotype came up many times. The chain has TRBV19 and TRBJ2-2; D is unresolved. The CDR3 contains 12 residues. V dropped 5 bases and J dropped 3 bases, with 4 bases sitting between them. Germline V gene data show CDR1 as LNHDA and CDR2 as SQIVND (reference sequence). The CDR3 nucleotides read TGTGCCAGTAGTCGATACACCGGGGAGCTGTTTTTT. Encoded protein: CASSRYTGELFF.

This clonotype was found many times. The V and J genes are TRBV20-1 and TRBJ2-7; 8 nucleotides agree with TRBD2. Germline loops: CDR1 DFQATT, CDR2 SNEGSKA (reference sequence). This CDR3 region has 14 residues. The V gene end was trimmed by 0 bases and the J gene end by 5 bases; junction bases not matched to a gene: 6. The CDR3 DNA sequence: TGCAGTGCTAGAGATTTGCGGGAGGTGGACGAGCAGTACTTC. It translates to CSARDLREVDEQYF.

This clonotype was observed a few times. The V gene is TRBV5-8, the J gene TRBJ1-2; 7 bases are shared with TRBD1. The V gene's germline CDR1 is SGHTS and CDR2 YDEGEE. The CDR3 totals 17 residues. V gave up 4 bases and J gave up 8 bases; unmatched junction bases: 20. The DNA of the CDR3 is TGTGCCAGCAGCCCTGGGACAGCCCAAAAGGCCCATTCAGGCTACACCTTC. Translating gives CASSPGTAQKAHSGYTF.

Many counts were recorded for this clonotype. In DNA form, the CDR3 reads TGTGCCAGCAGCCTTTCTTGGGGGGCCTCGTTCCACAATGAGCAGTTCTTC. Translation: CASSLSWGASFHNEQFF. This sequence joins TRBV11-2 and TRBJ2-1, with D possibly called TRBD1 or TRBD2 (6 bases each). V was clipped by 5 bases and J by 5 bases, with 22 bases between them. This CDR3 is built from 17 residues. Germline V gives CDR1 SGHAT, CDR2 FQNNGV. The variable domain in full, completed from reference TRBV11-2 and TRBJ2-1, reads EAGVAQSPRYKIIEKRQSVAFWCNPISGHATLYWYQQILGQGPKLLIQFQNNGVVDDSQLPKDRFSAERLKGVDSTLKIQPAKLEDSAVYLCASSLSWGASFHNEQFFGPGTRLTVL.

Worth noting for this clonotype: This clone may be a read error of a much larger clone one base away. This chain links TRBV9 with TRBJ1-4; D is uncertain. CDR1 is SGDLS, CDR2 YYNGEE, per germline. The CDR3 loop spans 15 amino acids. The CDR3 coding sequence is TGTGCCAGCAGCCCAACCCCAGTTTTTAATGAAAAACCGTTTTTT. Amino acids: CASSPTPVFNEKPFF.

V and J are TRBV14 and TRBJ1-1, with D maybe TRBD1 (6 bases). The length of the CDR3 is 17 residues. Trimming pared 0 bases from V and 1 base from J, leaving 15 bases between. In germline, CDR1 is SGHDN, CDR2 FVKESK. The CDR3 spells CASSQDGPGAGNTEAFF. The CDR3 DNA follows: TGTGCCAGCAGCCAAGATGGGCCAGGGGCGGGGAACACTGAAGCTTTCTTT.

This clonotype was counted a few times. The chain employs TRBV19 and TRBJ1-1, with D perhaps TRBD1 (6 bases). The CDR3 runs 14 residues. Trimming removed 6 bases at V and 1 base at J, with 12 bases between. CDR1 and CDR2 from the germline V gene are LNHDA and SQIVND (reference sequence). The CDR3 coding sequence is TGTGCCAGTAGGGCAGGGGATAGGAACACTGAAGCTTTCTTT. As protein: CASRAGDRNTEAFF.

This clonotype appeared many times. J is TRBJ2-1 and V is TRBV20-1; 14 bases agree with TRBD2. V gave up 3 bases and J gave up 9 bases; unmatched junction bases: 13. Looked up from germline, CDR1 is DFQATT and CDR2 is SNEGSKA (reference sequence). CDR3 length equals 17 residues. The CDR3 DNA reads TGCAGTGCTAGCTACAGCCGACGGACTAGCGGGAGGTTTGAGCAGTTCTTC. It encodes CSASYSRRTSGRFEQFF.

The chain couples TRBV5-1 to TRBJ1-5; weak D call: TRBD1 (5 bases). Germline loops: CDR1 SGHRS, CDR2 YFSETQ. Trimming took off 4 bases at V and 5 bases at J, with 16 bases between the two ends. This CDR3 is 15 amino acids long. The CDR3 bases are TGCGCCAGCAGCCCACGACCGGGAGGGGATCAGCCCCAGCATTTT. Protein sequence: CASSPRPGGDQPQHF.

Ten or more counts support this clonotype. The chain couples TRBV3-1 to TRBJ1-4; the match to TRBD1 covers 7 bases. The germline gives CDR1 LGHDT, CDR2 YNNKEL (reference sequence). With 4 bases clipped from V and 8 bases from J, the junction kept 13 bases outside the gene matches. This CDR3 contains 16 residues. The CDR3 region has the DNA TGTGCCAGCAGCCGGCAGAGTACAGGGGTAAAAGAAAAACTGTTTTTT. It is translated as CASSRQSTGVKEKLFF.

On this clonotype: No conserved phenylalanine or tryptophan is present at the end of the CDR3, so a read error is the likely explanation. The rearrangement links TRBV6-5 to TRBJ2-7; 7 bases are a match to TRBD1. V lost 5 bases, J lost 0 bases, and 10 bases stayed unmatched. CDR3 length: 16 residues. The germline V gene has CDR1 MNHEY and CDR2 SVGAGI. The CDR3: CASSPHRGVASYEQYL. CDR3 coding DNA: TGTGCCAGCAGTCCCCACAGGGGAGTAGCCTCCTACGAGCAGTACCTC.

The rearrangement uses TRBV19 and TRBJ2-7; 11 bases agree with TRBD2. This CDR3 has 18 amino acids. With 7 bases clipped from V and 5 bases from J, the junction kept 19 bases outside the gene matches. From germline, CDR1 is LNHDA and CDR2 SQIVND (reference sequence). The CDR3 protein is CASKTSGSYEQYGNEQYF. The CDR3 nucleotides read TGTGCCAGTAAAACTAGCGGGAGCTACGAGCAGTACGGAAACGAGCAGTACTTC. The whole variable domain, filled in from reference TRBV19 and TRBJ2-7, reads DGGITQSPKYLFRKEGQNVTLSCEQNLNHDAMYWYRQDPGQGLRLIYYSQIVNDFQKGDIAEGYSVSREKKESFPLTVTSAQKNPTAFYLCASKTSGSYEQYGNEQYFGPGTRLTVT.

Turning to this clonotype: A much larger clone is a single base away; this may be a read error. The V gene is TRBV6-1, the J gene TRBJ1-2; 7 bases map to TRBD1. Germline CDR1 reads MNHNS; CDR2 reads SASEGT. This CDR3 region has 14 residues. DNA of the CDR3: TGTGCCTGCAGTCCGGGGGCCAGGGGGGATGGCTACACCTTC. Its protein is CACSPGARGDGYTF.

This clonotype has ten or more counts. The V call is TRBV2, the J call TRBJ2-1, with a weak D call TRBD2 (6 bases). Germline V CDR1 and CDR2: SNHLY, FYNNEI. This CDR3 is 17 amino acids long. Trimming removed 5 bases at V and 1 base at J, with 18 bases between. The CDR3 coding sequence is TGTGCCAGCAGTTTTTCGAAGCTAGCGCCTTCCTACAATGAGCAGTTCTTC. It translates to CASSFSKLAPSYNEQFF.

The DNA for the CDR3 is TGCGCCAGCAGCTTACTTAGCGGTGCCTACAATGAAAAACTGTTTTTT. Translated, it gives CASSLLSGAYNEKLFF. The chain couples TRBV5-1 to TRBJ1-4; D gene ambiguous. Trimming took off 2 bases at V and 5 bases at J, with 16 bases between the two ends. Germline CDR1 SGHRS, CDR2 YFSETQ. This CDR3 is 16 amino acids long.

This rearrangement joins TRBV15 to TRBJ2-2, with 7 bases fitting TRBD2. V was clipped by 4 bases and J by 0 bases; unmatched bases: 5. The CDR3 runs 16 residues. In germline, CDR1 is LNHNV, CDR2 YYDKDF (reference sequence). CDR3 region: CATSILRGANTGELFF. Written as DNA, the CDR3 is TGTGCCACCAGCATACTCCGGGGGGCGAACACCGGGGAGCTGTTTTTT.

This clonotype was observed once. The V call is TRBV2, the J call TRBJ2-5, with 13 bases aligning to TRBD2. Germline CDR1 and CDR2: SNHLY and FYNNEI. J was trimmed by 3 bases and V by 7 bases; bases with no gene match: 5. This CDR3 comprises 15 residues. The CDR3 DNA reads as TGTGCCAGCAAGGAAACTAGCGGGAGGGAAGAGACCCAGTACTTC. Amino acid sequence: CASKETSGREETQYF.

In its sample, this clonotype was seen many times. The CDR3 loop is CASTWSNQPQHF. DNA for the CDR3: TGTGCCAGTACTTGGAGCAATCAGCCCCAGCATTTT. The J gene is TRBJ1-5, the V gene TRBV19; no firm D call. Germline-derived CDR1 and CDR2 are LNHDA and SQIVND (reference sequence). This CDR3 is 12 amino acids long. Trimming shortened V by 7 bases and J by 1 base, and 5 bases separated the two germline ends.